This section outlines one TCR beta chain sequence together with its context. The antigen is unknown. The sample belongs to a study of somatic mutations in cytotoxic T cells in rheumatoid arthritis. Study-level findings and limits: The slight TRBV07 underrepresentation in rheumatoid arthritis patients received no adjustment for multiple comparisons. Per patient, the largest CD8+ clone was found to exceed 20% of CD8+ cells in about an eighth of the roughly 65 cases.

V gave up 0 bases and J gave up 9 bases; unmatched junction bases: 8. Per the germline V gene, CDR1 is MGHRA and CDR2 is YSYEKL. The CDR3 is 15 residues long. The study pulled out CD4+ and CD8+ cells with positive magnetic bead selection and then checked their purity by flow cytometry. Generated by immunoSEQ multiplex PCR, the TCRdb table keeps only in-frame clones and is missing some. The data contain under 25,000 clones, less than 90% of them singletons. Sequencing was carried out using CD8+ T cells sorted from blood. V gene TRBV4-1 combines with J gene TRBJ2-1; 7 bases line up with TRBD2. This clonotype was obtained from a middle-aged man in good health. CDR3 sequence (DNA): TGCGCCAGCAGCCAAGATGCTCTAGCGGTATTTGAGCAGTTCTTC. This codes for CASSQDALAVFEQFF.